Below are 30 T cell receptor beta chains sequenced from a single sample in a study of T-cell memory formation after mild COVID-19. TCRdb re-derived calls from the 5' RACE reads in MiXCR, one entry per CDR3 protein. The repertoire holds 300,000 to 400,000 distinct CDR3 sequences, with around 15% as singletons. Sequencing was carried out using PBMCs or a T cell subset sorted from them (not recorded which). These receptors originate from a man in his late teens or twenties who had mild COVID-19 (a few samples of this study predate the infection). Cell type and time point are not known.

The table lists this clonotype with a few counts. The J gene is TRBJ2-3, the V gene TRBV20-1, with a tentative D call TRBD2 (7 bases). CDR3 length: 14 residues. The V end lost 6 bases, the J end lost 0 bases, and 13 bases lay between the germline ends. Germline values: CDR1 DFQATT, CDR2 SNEGSKA (reference sequence). DNA for the CDR3: TGCAGTGCCCCACGGGGGGCCAGCACAGATACGCAGTATTTT. Translating it yields CSAPRGASTDTQYF.

This clonotype was observed a handful of times. The chain joins TRBV7-2 to TRBJ2-3, with a weak D call TRBD1 (6 bases). The CDR3 length is 15 residues. Germline CDR1 reads SGHTA; CDR2 reads FQGNSA. V lost 2 bases and J 4 bases, leaving 13 bases between the germline ends. The CDR3 loop is CASSLPPQGPDTQYF. The CDR3 region has the DNA TGTGCCAGCAGCTTACCCCCTCAGGGGCCAGATACGCAGTATTTT.

This clonotype was observed a handful of times. The CDR3 loop reads CSARGSSKPEAFF. CDR3 bases: TGCAGTGCTAGGGGCTCAAGCAAGCCTGAAGCTTTCTTT. The chain is built from TRBV20-1 and TRBJ1-1; D not resolved. This CDR3 spans 13 amino acids. V shed 3 bases and J shed 6 bases, with 14 bases lying between them. Per the germline V gene, CDR1 is DFQATT and CDR2 is SNEGSKA (reference sequence).

The V call is TRBV28, the J call TRBJ2-7; 10 nucleotides match TRBD1. This CDR3 has 14 amino acids. Germline V gives CDR1 MDHEN, CDR2 SYDVKM. The CDR3 coding sequence is TGTGCCAGCAGACGCCCCGGGACAGGGGCCATTTTAGACGTC. Its protein is CASRRPGTGAILDV.

There are many counts of this clonotype. The rearrangement links TRBV7-2 to TRBJ2-5; D possibly matches TRBD1 or TRBD2 (6 bases each). The CDR3 runs 19 residues. The V and J ends lost 4 bases and 3 bases respectively, with 27 bases between them. Looked up from germline, CDR1 is SGHTA and CDR2 is FQGNSA. The CDR3 DNA is TGTGCCAGCAGCTCCCATGCCCGCAGGGATTTCGGGGGCGAAGAGACCCAGTACTTC. Its translation is CASSSHARRDFGGEETQYF.

This chain connects TRBV4-1 to TRBJ1-2; D gene uncertain. V was trimmed by 4 bases and J by 2 bases, leaving 8 bases between them. This CDR3 region has 13 residues. Germline CDR1 and CDR2: MGHRA and YSYEKL. CDR3 coding DNA: TGCGCCAGCAGCCTCCCGGGGAACTATGGCTACACCTTC. Its translation is CASSLPGNYGYTF.

The rearrangement joins TRBV6-5 to TRBJ1-6, with D uncertain. This CDR3 spans 13 amino acids. Trimming stripped 1 base from V and 7 bases from J, with 5 bases between. From germline, CDR1 is MNHEY and CDR2 SVGAGI. For the CDR3, the DNA is TGTGCCAGCAGTTACTTGGGGAATTCACCCCTCCACTTT. Translation: CASSYLGNSPLHF.

The V gene is TRBV5-1, the J gene TRBJ2-7; 10 bases line up with TRBD1. CDR3 length: 15 residues. V shed 0 bases, J shed 7 bases, and the junction held 7 bases outside the gene matches. Per germline, CDR1 SGHRS and CDR2 YFSETQ. The CDR3 DNA sequence: TGCGCCAGCAGCTTGGGGGACAGGGGAGTTGAGGAGCAGTACTTC. Its protein is CASSLGDRGVEEQYF. Combining the CDR3 with reference TRBV5-1 and TRBJ2-7 gives the whole variable domain KAGVTQTPRYLIKTRGQQVTLSCSPISGHRSVSWYQQTPGQGLQFLFEYFSETQRNKGNFPGRFSGRQFSNSRSEMNVSTLELGDSALYLCASSLGDRGVEEQYFGPGTRLTVT.

This clonotype has a handful of counts. The chain couples TRBV12-3 or TRBV12-4 to TRBJ2-1, with D possibly being TRBD2 (6 bases). The V gene lost 7 bases and the J gene lost 13 bases, with 14 bases spanning the gap. CDR3 length equals 11 residues. The CDR3 bases are TGTGCCAGCACTCTGGGAGGCCACCAGTTCTTC. Protein sequence: CASTLGGHQFF.

This clonotype was found once. As DNA, the CDR3 is TGTGCCAGCAGCTGGGAAGCGGGAGGATCACCCCTCCACTTT. Amino acids: CASSWEAGGSPLHF. The V gene is TRBV5-8, the J gene TRBJ1-6; D is unclear. Germline-derived CDR1 and CDR2 are SGHTS and YDEGEE. V was cut by 3 bases and J by 10 bases, with 14 bases left in between. The CDR3 runs 14 residues.

This clonotype was detected ten times or more. The chain links TRBV5-1 to TRBJ2-1; possibly TRBD1 for D (6 bases). V gave up 4 bases and J gave up 10 bases, with 15 bases separating them. From germline, CDR1 is SGHRS and CDR2 YFSETQ. This CDR3 region has 13 residues. The CDR3 DNA is TGCGCCAGCAGCGAAACAGGGTGGGGAGAGCAGTTCTTC. Protein product: CASSETGWGEQFF. The full variable domain, completed using reference TRBV5-1 and TRBJ2-1, is KAGVTQTPRYLIKTRGQQVTLSCSPISGHRSVSWYQQTPGQGLQFLFEYFSETQRNKGNFPGRFSGRQFSNSRSEMNVSTLELGDSALYLCASSETGWGEQFFGPGTRLTVL.

This clonotype was counted ten times or more. The chain uses TRBV10-2 and TRBJ2-7; D uncertain. The CDR3 runs 11 residues. V dropped 3 bases and J dropped 6 bases, with 6 bases sitting between them. CDR1 is WSHSY, CDR2 SAAADI, per germline. The CDR3 region has the DNA TGCGCCAGCAGTGAAGGTAGCGAGCAGTACGTC. Translation gives CASSEGSEQYV.

This clonotype was counted only a few times. The gene calls are TRBV20-1 and TRBJ1-5, with D possibly TRBD1 on 5 matching bases. The ends were cut back, 5 bases at V and 1 base at J, with 12 bases in the middle. Looked up from germline, CDR1 is DFQATT and CDR2 is SNEGSKA (reference sequence). There are 14 residues in the CDR3. The chain's CDR3 is CSAWGRVSNQPQHF. CDR3 in DNA: TGCAGTGCTTGGGGCCGTGTCAGCAATCAGCCCCAGCATTTT.

The chain recombines TRBV10-3 with TRBJ2-7; D is unclear. The ends were cut back, 8 bases at V and 2 bases at J, with 7 bases in the middle. The germline V gene has CDR1 ENHRY and CDR2 SYGVKD. The CDR3 totals 11 residues. The CDR3 nucleotides read TGTGCCATCGCCGATACCTACGAGCAGTACGTC. Translated, it gives CAIADTYEQYV.

The CDR3 loop reads CASSLGTVDYEQYF. In nucleotides, the CDR3 is TGTGCCAGCAGCTTAGGGACGGTCGACTACGAGCAGTACTTC. The chain uses TRBV11-3 and TRBJ2-7; D unresolved. V shed 1 base and J shed 3 bases, with 10 bases lying between them. CDR1 and CDR2 (germline): SGHNT, YENEEA. The CDR3 consists of 14 residues. The whole variable domain, remainder taken from reference TRBV11-3 and TRBJ2-7, is EAGVVQSPRYKIIEKKQPVAFWCNPISGHNTLYWYLQNLGQGPELLIRYENEEAVDDSQLPKDRFSAERLKGVDSTLKIQPAELGDSAVYLCASSLGTVDYEQYFGPGTRLTVT.

At least ten counts were recorded for this clonotype. The chain recombines TRBV20-1 with TRBJ2-5, with TRBD1 matching 9 bases. The CDR3 length is 12 residues. Germline V gene data show CDR1 as DFQATT and CDR2 as SNEGSKA (reference sequence). The junction had 3 bases not matched to a gene; V was cut back by 5 bases and J by 5 bases. The DNA for the CDR3 is TGCAGTGCTCACAGGGGGCTCGAGACCCAGTACTTC. Its protein is CSAHRGLETQYF.

This clonotype was counted between two and nine times. The V call is TRBV10-2, the J call TRBJ1-1, with 7 bases lining up with TRBD1. From germline, CDR1 is WSHSY and CDR2 SAAADI. The CDR3 is 17 residues long. V shed 2 bases and J 2 bases; nucleotides not matched to a gene: 11. CDR3 DNA: TGCGCCAGCAGTGAGCCAGACCCAAGACAGGGCAACACTGAAGCTTTCTTT. Residues: CASSEPDPRQGNTEAFF.

This clonotype was counted many times. The chain uses TRBV7-2 and TRBJ2-1, with D possibly being TRBD2 (6 bases). The CDR3 is made up of 14 amino acids. In germline, CDR1 is SGHTA, CDR2 FQGNSA. Between the trimmed V and J ends, which lost 6 bases and 5 bases, there was a span of 14 bases. The CDR3 nucleotides are TGTGCCAGCAGGGGTAACGGGGGAAACAATGAGCAGTTCTTC. Amino acids: CASRGNGGNNEQFF.

This clonotype was seen more than once but under ten times. The chain links TRBV6-2 or TRBV6-3 to TRBJ2-6, with a possible D match to TRBD1 (6 bases). The V end lost 5 bases, the J end lost 1 base, and 9 bases lay between the germline ends. The germline V gene encodes CDR1 MNHEY and CDR2 SVGEGT. The CDR3 contains 15 residues. The CDR3 coding sequence is TGTGCCAGCAGTAAGGACAGTTCTGGGGCCAACGTCCTGACTTTC. Translation: CASSKDSSGANVLTF.

Ten or more counts support this clonotype. This chain links TRBV30 with TRBJ2-5; TRBD1 might be the D (5 bases). The V gene lost 3 bases and the J gene lost 1 base, with 9 bases spanning the gap. The CDR3 consists of 13 residues. The germline V gene has CDR1 GTSNPN and CDR2 SVGIG (reference sequence). In DNA, the CDR3 is TGTGCCTGGAGAGGGGCCTTCCAAGAGACCCAGTACTTC. This codes for CAWRGAFQETQYF.

The J gene is TRBJ1-2, the V gene TRBV5-8; 10 nucleotides align to TRBD1. The CDR3 covers 16 residues. Germline assignment: CDR1 SGHTS and CDR2 YDEGEE. J was trimmed by 8 bases and V by 1 base; bases with no gene match: 11. The CDR3 reads CASSLSAGQGVRGYTF. The CDR3 coding sequence is TGTGCCAGCAGCTTGTCCGCTGGACAGGGGGTGCGAGGCTACACCTTC.

The genes are TRBV12-3 or TRBV12-4 and TRBJ2-3, with 8 bases lining up with TRBD2. The CDR3 sequence is 13 residues long. V trimming: 5 bases; J trimming: 5 bases; junction bases outside the gene matches: 3. In DNA form, the CDR3 reads TGTGCCAGCAGTCGGACTAGCCGAGATACGCAGTATTTT. Encoded protein: CASSRTSRDTQYF.

The chain employs TRBV6-5 and TRBJ1-1, with a tentative D call TRBD1 (5 bases). Trimming stripped 6 bases from V and 0 bases from J, with 11 bases between. The CDR3 loop spans 14 amino acids. CDR1 and CDR2 from the germline V gene are MNHEY and SVGAGI. The CDR3 protein is CASSRQTVNTEAFF. In nucleotides, the CDR3 is TGTGCCAGCAGCAGACAGACCGTGAACACTGAAGCTTTCTTT.

This chain connects TRBV5-4 to TRBJ2-3, with TRBD2 identical over 9 bases. CDR1 SGHNT and CDR2 YYREEE come from the germline V gene (reference sequence). The CDR3 length is 14 residues. J gave up 6 bases and V 6 bases, and 8 bases lay outside the gene matches. The CDR3 bases are TGTGCCAGCAATACGGCGGGAGGGACTGATACGCAGTATTTT. This translates into CASNTAGGTDTQYF.

The gene calls are TRBV7-6 and TRBJ2-1, with D maybe TRBD1 (6 bases). Between the trimmed V and J ends, which lost 5 bases and 6 bases, there was a span of 23 bases. The CDR3 runs to 17 residues. Germline values: CDR1 SGHVS, CDR2 FNYEAQ. The CDR3 DNA reads as TGTGCCAGCAGCACGCCGCCCCGGGACACGGAAATCAATGAGCAGTTCTTC. Translated, it gives CASSTPPRDTEINEQFF. Looking up the rest from reference TRBV7-6 and TRBJ2-1 gives the full variable domain: GAGVSQSPRYKVTKRGQDVALRCDPISGHVSLYWYRQALGQGPEFLTYFNYEAQQDKSGLPNDRFSAERPEGSISTLTIQRTEQRDSAMYRCASSTPPRDTEINEQFFGPGTRLTVL.

In its sample, this clonotype was seen a few times. The chain combines TRBV6-5 with TRBJ1-1; no firm D call. The CDR3 totals 15 residues. Trimming stripped 0 bases from V and 5 bases from J, with 13 bases between. CDR1 is MNHEY and CDR2 is SVGAGI in the germline V gene. CDR3 DNA: TGTGCCAGCAGTTACTCTGGGCGAGGCGGGACTGAAGCTTTCTTT. Amino acid sequence: CASSYSGRGGTEAFF.

This clonotype showed up just once. This chain uses TRBV27 with TRBJ2-6; 8 nucleotides agree with TRBD1. CDR3 length: 17 amino acids. Germline assignment: CDR1 MNHEY and CDR2 SMNVEV (reference sequence). The junction had 13 bases not matched to a gene; V was cut back by 5 bases and J by 7 bases. The CDR3 spells CASSSIQGVRLANVLTF. The CDR3 DNA reads TGTGCCAGCAGTAGCATACAGGGGGTGCGCTTAGCCAACGTCCTGACTTTC.

In this sample, this clonotype turned up a few times. The chain links TRBV7-9 to TRBJ2-5; D unclear. V was trimmed by 5 bases and J by 0 bases, leaving 7 bases between them. This CDR3 comprises 13 residues. Germline CDR1 is SEHNR and CDR2 is FQNEAQ (reference sequence). The CDR3 region is CASSPSYQETQYF. The CDR3, as DNA: TGTGCCAGCAGCCCCTCTTACCAAGAGACCCAGTACTTC.

The chain uses TRBV5-1 and TRBJ1-1; possibly TRBD1 for D (5 bases). Trimming left V 0 bases short and J 5 bases short, with 11 bases between. This CDR3 has 14 amino acids. CDR1 is SGHRS and CDR2 is YFSETQ in the germline V gene. As DNA, the CDR3 is TGCGCCAGCAGCTTGGGACAGTTGATGACTGAAGCTTTCTTT. Residues: CASSLGQLMTEAFF.

This chain joins TRBV6-5 and TRBJ1-6; 9 bases are a match to TRBD1. The trim removed 6 bases at V and 5 bases at J, leaving 5 bases unmatched. Germline V lookup: CDR1 MNHEY, CDR2 SVGAGI. This CDR3 is 15 amino acids long. CDR3 in DNA: TGTGCCAGCAGACCCACAGGGGGCGATAATTCACCCCTCCACTTT. Residues: CASRPTGGDNSPLHF.